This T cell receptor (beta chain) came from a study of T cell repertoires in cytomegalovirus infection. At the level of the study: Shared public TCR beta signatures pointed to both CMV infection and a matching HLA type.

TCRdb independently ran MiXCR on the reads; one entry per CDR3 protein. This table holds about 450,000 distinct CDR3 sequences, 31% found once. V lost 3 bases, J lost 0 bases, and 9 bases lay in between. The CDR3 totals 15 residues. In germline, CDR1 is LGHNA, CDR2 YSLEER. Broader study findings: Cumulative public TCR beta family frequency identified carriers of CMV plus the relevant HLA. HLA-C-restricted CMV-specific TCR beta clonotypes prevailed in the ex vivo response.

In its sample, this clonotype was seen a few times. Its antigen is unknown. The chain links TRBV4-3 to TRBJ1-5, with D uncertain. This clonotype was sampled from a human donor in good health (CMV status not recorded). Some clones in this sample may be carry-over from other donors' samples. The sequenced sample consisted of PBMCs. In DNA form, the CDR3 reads TGCGCCAGCAGCCAGACGGTAGATAGCAATCAGCCCCAGCATTTT. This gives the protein CASSQTVDSNQPQHF.